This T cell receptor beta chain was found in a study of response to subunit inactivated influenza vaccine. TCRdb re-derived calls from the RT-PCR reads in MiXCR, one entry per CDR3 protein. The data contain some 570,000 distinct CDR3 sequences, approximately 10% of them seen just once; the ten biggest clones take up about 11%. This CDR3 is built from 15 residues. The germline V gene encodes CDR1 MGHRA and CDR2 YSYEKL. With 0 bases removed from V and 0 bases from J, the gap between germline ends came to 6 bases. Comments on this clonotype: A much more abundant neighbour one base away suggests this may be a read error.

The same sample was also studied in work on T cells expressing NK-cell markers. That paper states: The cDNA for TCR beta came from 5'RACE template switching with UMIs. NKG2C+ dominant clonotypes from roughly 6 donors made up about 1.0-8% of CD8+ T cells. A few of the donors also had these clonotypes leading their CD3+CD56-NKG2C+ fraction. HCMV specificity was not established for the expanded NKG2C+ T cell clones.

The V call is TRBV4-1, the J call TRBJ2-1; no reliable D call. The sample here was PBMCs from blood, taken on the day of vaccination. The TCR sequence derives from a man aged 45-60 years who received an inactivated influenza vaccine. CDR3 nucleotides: TGCGCCAGCAGCCAAGAGCACAGCTCCTACAATGAGCAGTTCTTC. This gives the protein CASSQEHSSYNEQFF.